Listed here are 17 T cell receptor beta chains from one sample, sequenced in a study of shared clonotypes between healthy human individuals. Here immunoSEQ multiplex PCR was the method, and the copy in TCRdb shows in-frame clones only, minus some. Here the sample spans approximately 740,000 clones, 85% to 95% being singletons. Naive CD8 populations comprised CD45RO-negative cells positively selected for CCR7, excluding terminally differentiated effector memory CD45RA+ cells. Specimen: naive CD8+ T cells sorted from blood. These receptors were taken from a man aged 30 to 45 in good health.

The V gene is TRBV15, the J gene TRBJ1-1, with TRBD1 matching over 7 bases. This CDR3 has 15 amino acids. V lost 3 bases, J lost 2 bases, and 6 bases stayed unmatched. CDR1 is LNHNV, CDR2 YYDKDF, per germline (reference sequence). The CDR3 nucleotides are TGTGCCACCAGCAGTACCCGGGACAGCAACACTGAAGCTTTCTTT. The encoded protein is CATSSTRDSNTEAFF.

This chain joins TRBV13 and TRBJ2-7; 14 bases match TRBD2. This CDR3 contains 16 residues. The ends lost 5 bases at V and 3 bases at J; junction bases unmatched: 6. Germline values: CDR1 PRHDT, CDR2 FYEKMQ (reference sequence). The CDR3 region is CASSDGTSGRYYEQYF. CDR3 in DNA: TGTGCCAGCAGCGATGGGACTAGCGGGAGATACTACGAGCAGTACTTC.

This chain links TRBV6-5 with TRBJ2-7; D gene unclear. Trimming took off 8 bases at V and 7 bases at J, with 6 bases between the two ends. Per germline, CDR1 MNHEY and CDR2 SVGAGI. The CDR3 has 9 residues. The CDR3 is CASGLEQYF. The CDR3 DNA is TGTGCCAGCGGTCTTGAGCAGTACTTC.

The genes are TRBV11-2 and TRBJ2-3, with unresolved D. Per germline, CDR1 SGHAT and CDR2 FQNNGV. This CDR3 spans 12 amino acids. Trimming shortened V by 5 bases and J by 2 bases, and 5 bases separated the two germline ends. The CDR3 DNA is TGTGCCAGCAGCCTACCCACAGATACGCAGTATTTT. Translated, it gives CASSLPTDTQYF.

The J gene is TRBJ1-1, the V gene TRBV7-5; the table gives TRBD1 as D, unverified against the DNA. TRBV7-5 has pseudogene status. This CDR3 region has 13 residues. This CDR3 reads CASSWTGNTEAFF. For the CDR3, the DNA is TGTGCCAGCAGTTGGACAGGGAACACTGAAGCTTTCTTT.

The chain couples TRBV4-1 to TRBJ2-2, with D unclear. The CDR3 consists of 13 residues. V gave up 0 bases and J gave up 6 bases, with 5 bases separating them. The germline CDR1 and CDR2 sequences are MGHRA and YSYEKL. The CDR3 reads CASSQDAPGELFF. In DNA form, the CDR3 reads TGCGCCAGCAGCCAAGATGCCCCCGGGGAGCTGTTTTTT.

CDR3 in DNA: TGTGCCAGCAGCTCGACAGGGGGGGACTCTGGAAACACCATATATTTT. Translated: CASSSTGGDSGNTIYF. The chain uses TRBV7-6 and TRBJ1-3; 9 positions agree with TRBD1. This CDR3 has 16 amino acids. The V gene's germline CDR1 is SGHVS and CDR2 FNYEAQ. Losses at the gene ends were 4 bases for V and 0 bases for J; bases not matched to a gene: 4.

The chain combines TRBV5-1 with TRBJ1-4; no clear D. Germline-derived CDR1 and CDR2 are SGHRS and YFSETQ. V lost 7 bases and J lost 7, with 14 bases in between. The CDR3 spans 13 residues. The CDR3 DNA sequence: TGCGCCAGCCGCCACACAGATTCTGAAAAACTGTTTTTT. Translated, it gives CASRHTDSEKLFF.

This clone was seen only a few times. The chain combines TRBV7-9 with TRBJ2-7, with D perhaps assigned TRBD1 or TRBD2 (5 bases each). From germline, CDR1 is SEHNR and CDR2 FQNEAQ (reference sequence). V lost 4 bases, J lost 2 bases, and 12 bases lay in between. This CDR3 is built from 14 residues. The CDR3, as DNA: TGTGCCAGCAGCTCTGGGACCAACCCCTACGAGCAGTACTTC. Its translation: CASSSGTNPYEQYF.

This clone was counted between two and nine times. The rearrangement joins TRBV11-3 to TRBJ2-7, with 11 bases that match TRBD2. V shed 5 bases and J 2 bases; nucleotides not matched to a gene: 2. This CDR3 has 14 residues. Germline loops: CDR1 SGHNT, CDR2 YENEEA. DNA for the CDR3: TGTGCCAGCAGCCCTAGCGGGAGGACCTACGAGCAGTACTTC. This translates into CASSPSGRTYEQYF.

The V call is TRBV4-1, the J call TRBJ2-5, with TRBD2 as a possible D gene (6 bases). V was clipped by 1 base and J by 2 bases, with 8 bases between them. From germline, CDR1 is MGHRA and CDR2 YSYEKL. The CDR3 consists of 14 residues. The CDR3 DNA reads as TGCGCCAGCAGCCAAGTAGGACTACAAGAGACCCAGTACTTC. It is translated as CASSQVGLQETQYF.

This clone was counted once. The CDR3: CASSGRSGYTF. For the CDR3, the DNA is TGTGCCAGCAGCGGACGGAGTGGCTACACCTTC. The chain uses TRBV9 and TRBJ1-2; the D is unclear. Germline lookup yields CDR1 SGDLS and CDR2 YYNGEE. Trimming left V 3 bases short and J 7 bases short, with 7 bases between. The CDR3 contains 11 residues. The whole variable domain, filled in from reference TRBV9 and TRBJ1-2, reads DSGVTQTPKHLITATGQRVTLRCSPRSGDLSVYWYQQSLDQGLQFLIQYYNGEERAKGNILERFSAQQFPDLHSELNLSSLELGDSALYFCASSGRSGYTFGSGTRLTVV.

The chain combines TRBV7-9 with TRBJ2-7; 7 bases fit TRBD1. With V trimmed by 5 bases and J by 4 bases, 8 bases remained unmatched. Germline CDR1 and CDR2: SEHNR and FQNEAQ (reference sequence). This CDR3 region has 14 residues. For the CDR3, the DNA is TGTGCCAGCAGCCTTAGACAGGGTTTATACGAGCAGTACTTC. Translating gives CASSLRQGLYEQYF.

The count of this clone is one. This chain connects TRBV7-2 to TRBJ2-7; 7 bases match TRBD1. Germline V gene lookup returns CDR1 SGHTA and CDR2 FQGNSA. The CDR3 length is 15 residues. V shed 5 bases, J shed 1 base, and the junction held 8 bases outside the gene matches. This CDR3 reads CASSRTGARSYEQYF. The DNA of the CDR3 is TGTGCCAGCAGCCGAACAGGGGCCCGGTCCTACGAGCAGTACTTC. Filled out from reference TRBV7-2 and TRBJ2-7, the complete variable domain reads GAGVSQSPSNKVTEKGKDVELRCDPISGHTALYWYRQSLGQGLEFLIYFQGNSAPDKSGLPSDRFSAERTGGSVSTLTIQRTQQEDSAVYLCASSRTGARSYEQYFGPGTRLTVT.

The V and J genes are TRBV9 and TRBJ2-7; D is perhaps TRBD2 (6 bases). Trimming removed 2 bases at V and 2 bases at J, with 14 bases between. In germline, CDR1 is SGDLS, CDR2 YYNGEE. The CDR3 contains 15 residues. The DNA of the CDR3 is TGTGCCAGCAGCGTGGGGGTAGCGGTAACCTACGAGCAGTACTTC. Its translation: CASSVGVAVTYEQYF.

In its sample, this clone was seen once. Distinct nucleotide sequences in the sample also encode this CDR3. The chain couples TRBV7-9 to TRBJ2-7; either TRBD1 or TRBD2 may supply D (5 bases each). CDR3 size: 14 residues. Germline V lookup: CDR1 SEHNR, CDR2 FQNEAQ (reference sequence). Trimming removed 5 bases at V and 3 bases at J, with 14 bases between. This chain's CDR3 is CASSPGGGFYEQYF. The CDR3 DNA reads as TGTGCCAGCAGCCCAGGTGGGGGTTTCTACGAGCAGTACTTC.

The chain recombines TRBV7-9 with TRBJ1-4, with TRBD1 matching over 7 bases. This CDR3 region has 13 residues. Unmatched junction bases numbered 5, after V lost 5 bases and J lost 8 bases. The germline gives CDR1 SEHNR, CDR2 FQNEAQ (reference sequence). The CDR3 nucleotides are TGTGCCAGCAGCCCCAGGGGGGAAGAAAAACTGTTTTTT. Translating it yields CASSPRGEEKLFF. Filled out from reference TRBV7-9 and TRBJ1-4, the complete variable domain reads DTGVSQNPRHKITKRGQNVTFRCDPISEHNRLYWYRQTLGQGPEFLTYFQNEAQLEKSRLLSDRFSAERPKGSFSTLEIQRTEQGDSAMYLCASSPRGEEKLFFGSGTQLSVL.